The 10 T cell receptor beta chains reported below all come from one sample, sequenced in a study of blood T cell repertoires in COVID-19. The table came from immunoSEQ multiplex PCR; TCRdb's copy has only in-frame clones and leaves some out. The sample has around 200,000 clones, over 75% seen once; the top ten hold 3.3%. Material for sequencing was peripheral blood. Source of these receptors: a man in his sixties with acute or convalescent COVID-19.

J is TRBJ1-2 and V is TRBV27, with TRBD1 as a possible D gene (6 bases). The germline gives CDR1 MNHEY, CDR2 SMNVEV (reference sequence). V dropped 6 bases and J dropped 1 base, with 12 bases sitting between them. The CDR3 covers 14 residues. CDR3 protein: CASRPRTVNYGYTF. The DNA of the CDR3 is TGTGCCAGCAGGCCTAGGACAGTTAACTATGGCTACACCTTC.

The chain is built from TRBV4-1 and TRBJ2-3, with TRBD1 as a possible D gene (5 bases). The CDR3 covers 16 residues. V lost 2 bases and J 4 bases, leaving 16 bases between the germline ends. CDR1 MGHRA and CDR2 YSYEKL come from the germline V gene. The CDR3: CASSQTLGRVADTQYF. The CDR3 coding sequence is TGCGCCAGCAGCCAAACGCTAGGCAGGGTGGCAGATACGCAGTATTTT.

J is TRBJ2-1 and V is TRBV28, with D maybe TRBD1 (5 bases). CDR3 size: 12 residues. Germline loops: CDR1 MDHEN, CDR2 SYDVKM. The germline V and J ends were trimmed by 2 bases and 8 bases, with 7 bases remaining between them. The CDR3 region is CASSLQGYEQFF. The CDR3 bases are TGTGCCAGCAGTTTACAGGGTTATGAGCAGTTCTTC.

The chain employs TRBV4-2 and TRBJ2-7, with 9 nucleotides matching TRBD2. The CDR3 runs to 18 residues. V trimming: 0 bases; J trimming: 0 bases; junction bases outside the gene matches: 9. Germline CDR1 is LGHNA and CDR2 is YNFKEQ. CDR3 residues: CASSQDRASGTSSYEQYF. Written as DNA, the CDR3 is TGTGCCAGCAGCCAAGATCGGGCTAGCGGGACGAGCTCCTACGAGCAGTACTTC.

The V and J genes are TRBV27 and TRBJ2-4; 8 nucleotides line up with TRBD1. The junction had 6 bases not matched to a gene; V was cut back by 5 bases and J by 3 bases. The CDR3 runs to 15 residues. Germline V CDR1 and CDR2: MNHEY, SMNVEV (reference sequence). The CDR3 DNA sequence: TGTGCCAGCAGTGATCAGGGGGCCGGCAAAAACATTCAGTACTTC. Its translation is CASSDQGAGKNIQYF.

The V call is TRBV2, the J call TRBJ2-7; D is ambiguous. This CDR3 region has 13 residues. The germline V and J ends were trimmed by 6 bases and 2 bases, with 11 bases remaining between them. From germline, CDR1 is SNHLY and CDR2 FYNNEI. The CDR3 region is CASRVDITYEQYF. CDR3 nucleotides: TGTGCCAGCAGGGTAGATATTACCTACGAGCAGTACTTC.

The chain couples TRBV11-2 to TRBJ2-3; no firm D call. The CDR3 runs 16 residues. V gave up 4 bases and J gave up 0 bases, with 14 bases separating them. Germline CDR1 reads SGHAT; CDR2 reads FQNNGV. The CDR3 nucleotides are TGTGCCAGCAGCTCCCCTTGGCAACTAAGCACAGATACGCAGTATTTT. This gives the protein CASSSPWQLSTDTQYF.

The rearrangement joins TRBV19 to TRBJ1-2; TRBD1 agrees at 10 bases. Germline loops: CDR1 LNHDA, CDR2 SQIVND (reference sequence). The J segment lost 5 bases and the V segment lost 7 bases, leaving 7 bases of the junction unmatched. The CDR3 extends over 14 amino acids. The CDR3 DNA reads TGTGCCAGTATTAAGACAGGGGGCGCGTATGGCTACACCTTC. This translates into CASIKTGGAYGYTF.

V and J are TRBV10-2 and TRBJ1-2, with 7 bases lining up with TRBD1. The V gene end was trimmed by 3 bases and the J gene end by 0 bases; junction bases not matched to a gene: 4. The germline V gene encodes CDR1 WSHSY and CDR2 SAAADI. This CDR3 is built from 15 residues. DNA of the CDR3: TGCGCCAGCAGTGATGGCGGGACAGCTAACTATGGCTACACCTTC. Translated: CASSDGGTANYGYTF.

The rearrangement links TRBV28 to TRBJ1-5; a weak D match, TRBD1 (5 bases). This CDR3 is built from 12 residues. V was pared by 4 bases and J by 13 bases, with 14 bases between. The germline V gene encodes CDR1 MDHEN and CDR2 SYDVKM. DNA for the CDR3: TGTGCCAGCAGTTCCCTAGGGGCTCCGCAGCATTTT. This gives the protein CASSSLGAPQHF. Complete variable domain (other parts from reference TRBV28 and TRBJ1-5): DVKVTQSSRYLVKRTGEKVFLECVQDMDHENMFWYRQDPGLGLRLIYFSYDVKMKEKGDIPEGYSVSREKKERFSLILESASTNQTSMYLCASSSLGAPQHFGDGTRLSIL.